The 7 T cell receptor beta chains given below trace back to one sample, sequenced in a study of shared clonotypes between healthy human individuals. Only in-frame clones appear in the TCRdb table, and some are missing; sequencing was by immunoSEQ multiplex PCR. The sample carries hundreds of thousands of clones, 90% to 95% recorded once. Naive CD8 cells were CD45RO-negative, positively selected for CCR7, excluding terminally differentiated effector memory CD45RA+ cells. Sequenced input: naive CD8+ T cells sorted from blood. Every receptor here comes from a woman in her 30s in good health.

The CDR3 is CASSQGTGQTYEQYF. The CDR3 DNA follows: TGCGCCAGCAGCCAAGGGACAGGGCAAACCTACGAGCAGTACTTC. V is TRBV4-1 and J is TRBJ2-7; 8 nucleotides agree with TRBD1. Trimming removed 1 base from V and 2 bases from J; junction bases left unmatched: 4. Germline assignment: CDR1 MGHRA and CDR2 YSYEKL. The CDR3 is 15 residues long.

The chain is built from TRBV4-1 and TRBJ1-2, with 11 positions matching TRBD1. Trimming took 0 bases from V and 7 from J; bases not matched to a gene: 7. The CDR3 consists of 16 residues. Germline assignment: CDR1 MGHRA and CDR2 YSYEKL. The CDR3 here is CASSQDRTGGLGGYTF. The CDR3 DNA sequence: TGCGCCAGCAGCCAAGATCGGACAGGGGGCCTGGGTGGCTACACCTTC.

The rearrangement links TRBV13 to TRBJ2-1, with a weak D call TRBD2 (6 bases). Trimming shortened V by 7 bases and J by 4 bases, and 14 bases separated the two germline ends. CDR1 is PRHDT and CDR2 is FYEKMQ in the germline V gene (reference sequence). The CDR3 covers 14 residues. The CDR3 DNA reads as TGTGCCAGCACCGGGGGACCCTCATACAATGAGCAGTTCTTC. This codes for CASTGGPSYNEQFF.

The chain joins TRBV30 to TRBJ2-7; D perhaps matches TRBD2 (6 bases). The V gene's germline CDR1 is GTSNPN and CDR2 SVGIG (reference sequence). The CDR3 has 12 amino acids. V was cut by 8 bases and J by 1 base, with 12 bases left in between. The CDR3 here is CAGWSGSYEQYF. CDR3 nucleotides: TGTGCCGGGTGGAGCGGGTCCTACGAGCAGTACTTC.

DNA of the CDR3: TGTGCCAGCAGCCTTCGGGACAGGGCCTACAATGAGCAGTTCTTC. It specifies CASSLRDRAYNEQFF. The chain has TRBV5-6 and TRBJ2-1, with TRBD1 matching over 9 bases. J gave up 2 bases and V 4 bases, and 4 bases lay outside the gene matches. The length of the CDR3 is 15 residues. CDR1 SGHDT and CDR2 YYEEEE come from the germline V gene.

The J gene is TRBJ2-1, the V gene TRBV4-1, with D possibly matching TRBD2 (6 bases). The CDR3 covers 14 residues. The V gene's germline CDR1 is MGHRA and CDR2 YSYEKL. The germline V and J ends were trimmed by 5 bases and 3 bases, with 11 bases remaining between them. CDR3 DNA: TGCGCCAGCAGCACCCGGACTAACTACAATGAGCAGTTCTTC. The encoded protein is CASSTRTNYNEQFF.

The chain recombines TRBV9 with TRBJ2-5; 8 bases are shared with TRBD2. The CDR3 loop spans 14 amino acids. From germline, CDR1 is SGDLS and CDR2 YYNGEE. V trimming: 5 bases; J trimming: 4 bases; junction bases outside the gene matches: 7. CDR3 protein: CASSDSGMGETQYF. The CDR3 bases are TGTGCCAGCAGTGATAGCGGGATGGGAGAGACCCAGTACTTC. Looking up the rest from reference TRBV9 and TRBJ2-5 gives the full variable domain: DSGVTQTPKHLITATGQRVTLRCSPRSGDLSVYWYQQSLDQGLQFLIQYYNGEERAKGNILERFSAQQFPDLHSELNLSSLELGDSALYFCASSDSGMGETQYFGPGTRLLVL.